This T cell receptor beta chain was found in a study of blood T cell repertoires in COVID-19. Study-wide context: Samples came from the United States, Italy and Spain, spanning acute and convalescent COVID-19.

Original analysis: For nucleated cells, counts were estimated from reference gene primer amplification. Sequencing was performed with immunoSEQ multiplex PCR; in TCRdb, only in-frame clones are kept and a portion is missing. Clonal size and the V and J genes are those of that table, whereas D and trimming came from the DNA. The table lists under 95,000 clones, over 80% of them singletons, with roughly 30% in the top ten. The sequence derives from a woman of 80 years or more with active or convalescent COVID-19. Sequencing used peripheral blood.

This CDR3 is CSASPRGAVRGETQYF. The CDR3 nucleotides read TGCAGTGCTAGTCCCCGGGGGGCAGTCCGAGGGGAGACCCAGTACTTC. V gene TRBV20-1 combines with J gene TRBJ2-5; possibly TRBD2 for D (7 bases). The CDR3 covers 16 residues. Germline V gives CDR1 DFQATT, CDR2 SNEGSKA (reference sequence). V shed 3 bases and J shed 5 bases, with 22 bases lying between them.